These 14 T cell receptor beta chains came from one sample sequenced in a study of OX40 agonist ivuxolimab in advanced cancers. The library was made by the immunoSEQ multiplex PCR assay. Sourced from immuneACCESS, this table was stored by TCRdb with only in-frame sequences that have V and J called. A share of the clones is absent; for the studies checked, an unresolved V gene accounts for under half, and the remainder has no known explanation. The sample yields more than 20,000 clones; 83% were counted once. Over 15% of the sample comes from the top ten. The specimen was CD4+ or CD8+ T cells sorted from blood, collected in a trial of the OX40 agonist ivuxolimab. These receptor sequences come from an adult with an advanced solid tumor such as melanoma, head and neck, liver or kidney cancer.

This chain links TRBV4-1 with TRBJ2-7; either TRBD1 or TRBD2 may fit D (5 bases each). Germline assignment: CDR1 MGHRA and CDR2 YSYEKL. The length of the CDR3 is 14 residues. V dropped 3 bases and J dropped 2 bases, with 11 bases sitting between them. CDR3 amino acids: CASSHEGRTYEQYF. As DNA, the CDR3 is TGCGCCAGCAGCCATGAGGGACGGACCTACGAGCAGTACTTC.

This chain joins TRBV10-1 and TRBJ2-5, with D perhaps matching TRBD1 or TRBD2 (5 bases each). Germline-derived CDR1 and CDR2 are WNHNN and SYGVQD (reference sequence). Trimming cost V 4 bases and J 4 bases, with 13 bases left between them. The CDR3 consists of 14 residues. CDR3 coding DNA: TGCGCCAGCAGTGGGGGGAGAAGGCGAGAGACCCAGTACTTC. This gives the protein CASSGGRRRETQYF.

The rearrangement joins TRBV27 to TRBJ1-6, with D unclear. The CDR3 has 13 amino acids. Trimming shortened V by 7 bases and J by 5 bases, and 9 bases separated the two germline ends. The germline CDR1 and CDR2 sequences are MNHEY and SMNVEV (reference sequence). The CDR3 region has the DNA TGTGCCAGCAAGGGCGGGAATAATTCACCCCTCCACTTT. This codes for CASKGGNNSPLHF.

The chain has TRBV27 and TRBJ2-7; 7 bases agree with TRBD2. Germline V gene sequence: CDR1 MNHEY, CDR2 SMNVEV (reference sequence). This CDR3 is built from 14 residues. V lost 4 bases to trimming and J lost 2 bases; unmatched junction nucleotides: 5. The CDR3: CASSSTGGAYEQYF. The CDR3 DNA reads TGTGCCAGCAGTTCCACGGGGGGAGCCTACGAGCAGTACTTC.

The chain employs TRBV5-1 and TRBJ1-1; D remains unclear. This CDR3 has 13 residues. Trimming took off 0 bases at V and 2 bases at J, with 5 bases between the two ends. Germline CDR1 SGHRS, CDR2 YFSETQ. The CDR3 spells CASSLAGNTEAFF. The CDR3 DNA follows: TGCGCCAGCAGCTTGGCTGGAAACACTGAAGCTTTCTTT.

This clone was recorded once. V gene TRBV30 combines with J gene TRBJ2-7; D uncertain. This CDR3 spans 12 amino acids. V shed 1 base and J shed 9 bases, with 13 bases lying between them. Germline V CDR1 and CDR2: GTSNPN, SVGIG (reference sequence). CDR3 nucleotides: TGTGCCTGGAGTGCGATACTCCCCGGGCAGTACTTC. Its protein product is CAWSAILPGQYF.

J is TRBJ2-2 and V is TRBV7-8; no reliable D call. V was pared by 4 bases and J by 1 base, with 7 bases between. Germline loops: CDR1 SGHVS, CDR2 FQNEAQ. The CDR3 contains 14 residues. The CDR3 protein is CASSSEGNTGELFF. DNA for the CDR3: TGTGCCAGCAGCTCCGAAGGGAACACCGGGGAGCTGTTTTTT.

The chain couples TRBV5-1 to TRBJ2-7, with D perhaps matching TRBD2 (6 bases). The ends were cut back, 0 bases at V and 3 bases at J, with 10 bases in the middle. The CDR3 has 14 amino acids. CDR1 is SGHRS and CDR2 is YFSETQ in the germline V gene. The DNA of the CDR3 is TGCGCCAGCAGCTTGGCGGGACTTAGCTACGAGCAGTACTTC. Protein: CASSLAGLSYEQYF.

CDR3: CASSTSYEQYF. The CDR3 DNA is TGTGCCAGCAGTACATCCTACGAGCAGTACTTC. The chain recombines TRBV28 with TRBJ2-7; D is ambiguous. This CDR3 has 11 amino acids. The germline V and J ends were trimmed by 5 bases and 1 base, with 3 bases remaining between them. Germline V CDR1 and CDR2: MDHEN, SYDVKM.

The chain recombines TRBV10-3 with TRBJ1-1; D is unclear. Germline V gene data show CDR1 as ENHRY and CDR2 as SYGVKD. The CDR3 length is 14 residues. V dropped 0 bases and J dropped 0 bases, with 5 bases sitting between them. The CDR3 region is CAISESAVNTEAFF. DNA for the CDR3: TGTGCCATCAGTGAGTCGGCCGTGAACACTGAAGCTTTCTTT.

V usage is TRBV27 and J usage is TRBJ1-5, with a tentative D call TRBD1 (5 bases). The CDR3 contains 13 residues. V was pared by 0 bases and J by 7 bases, with 7 bases between. Germline values: CDR1 MNHEY, CDR2 SMNVEV (reference sequence). CDR3 sequence reads: CASSLSGEQPQHF. Written as DNA, the CDR3 is TGTGCCAGCAGTTTATCGGGGGAGCAGCCCCAGCATTTT.

The chain recombines TRBV27 with TRBJ1-2; D is uncertain. Trimming stripped 6 bases from V and 8 bases from J, with 10 bases between. CDR3 size: 11 residues. The germline V gene encodes CDR1 MNHEY and CDR2 SMNVEV (reference sequence). In nucleotides, the CDR3 is TGTGCCAGCAGCCCCGGACGGGGCTACACCTTC. Amino acids: CASSPGRGYTF.

The rearrangement joins TRBV5-4 to TRBJ2-3; D gene uncertain. CDR1 SGHNT and CDR2 YYREEE come from the germline V gene (reference sequence). Trimming stripped 3 bases from V and 6 bases from J, with 14 bases between. This CDR3 is built from 14 residues. Written as DNA, the CDR3 is TGTGCCAGCAGCTCCTACCTGGTGGGGGATACGCAGTATTTT. Residues: CASSSYLVGDTQYF.

This rearrangement joins TRBV5-3 to TRBJ1-5; D call uncertain. TRBV5-3 is treated as an ORF (open reading frame) with a function not yet certain. The CDR3 consists of 16 residues. The V end was cut by 4 bases, the J end by 3 bases, with 17 bases between. CDR3 sequence reads: CARSLEVGWDNQPQHF. The CDR3 DNA is TGTGCCAGAAGCCTGGAAGTGGGATGGGACAATCAGCCCCAGCATTTT.